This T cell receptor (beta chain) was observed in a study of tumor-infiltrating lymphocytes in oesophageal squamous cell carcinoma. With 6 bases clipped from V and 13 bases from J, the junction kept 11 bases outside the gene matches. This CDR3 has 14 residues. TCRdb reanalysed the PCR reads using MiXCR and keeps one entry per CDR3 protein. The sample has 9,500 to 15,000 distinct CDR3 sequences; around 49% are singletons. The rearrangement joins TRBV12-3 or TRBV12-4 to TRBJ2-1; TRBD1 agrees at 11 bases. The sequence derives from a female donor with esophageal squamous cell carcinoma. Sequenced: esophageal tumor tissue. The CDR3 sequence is CASSWDRGAETQFF. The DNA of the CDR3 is TGTGCCAGCAGCTGGGACAGGGGGGCGGAGACCCAGTTCTTC.